This TCR beta chain is drawn from a study of T cell repertoires in cytomegalovirus infection. Study at large: An indication of both CMV infection and matching HLA type came from public TCR beta signatures. Points from the study as a whole: CMV carriers with the relevant HLA were identified by cumulative public TCR beta family frequency. In two of eight donors, the top clonotype was HLA-C-restricted CMV-specific.

Regarding this clonotype: Its antigen remains unidentified.

The CDR3 sequence is 14 residues long. Losses at the gene ends were 4 bases for V and 7 bases for J; bases not matched to a gene: 9. Germline loops: CDR1 LGHNA, CDR2 YNFKEQ. TCRdb called the reads again in MiXCR, with one record for every CDR3 protein. This sample has some 700,000 distinct CDR3 sequences, with approximately 34% found just once. The TCR sequence derives from a human donor in good health (CMV status not recorded). Some clones in this sample may be carry-over from other donors' samples. The rearrangement joins TRBV4-2 to TRBJ2-7, with TRBD1 identical over 8 bases. Sequencing was carried out using PBMCs. CDR3 loop: CASSREDRVGEQYF. In DNA, the CDR3 is TGTGCCAGCAGCCGCGAGGACAGGGTAGGAGAGCAGTACTTC.